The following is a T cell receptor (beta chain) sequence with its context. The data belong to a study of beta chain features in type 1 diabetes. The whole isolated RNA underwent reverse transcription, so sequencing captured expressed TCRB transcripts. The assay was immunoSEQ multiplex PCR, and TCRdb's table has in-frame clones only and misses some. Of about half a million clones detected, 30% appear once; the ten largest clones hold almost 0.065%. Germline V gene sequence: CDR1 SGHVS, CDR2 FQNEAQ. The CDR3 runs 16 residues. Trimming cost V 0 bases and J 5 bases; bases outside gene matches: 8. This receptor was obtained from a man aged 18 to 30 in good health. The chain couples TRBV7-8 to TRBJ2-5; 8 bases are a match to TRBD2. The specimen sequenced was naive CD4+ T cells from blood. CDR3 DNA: TGTGCCAGCAGCTTAGCTAGGGTAGCGGGAATGGAGACCCAGTACTTC. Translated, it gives CASSLARVAGMETQYF.